The clone carrying this TCR beta chain has a count of ten or more. As yet, its antigen is unknown. The sample belongs to a study of identical twins. Study-level findings and limits: Out-of-frame alpha sequences shared by twins were enriched for low generation probability.

Germline V gives CDR1 SEHNR, CDR2 FQNEAQ (reference sequence). V dropped 0 bases and J dropped 3 bases, with 12 bases sitting between them. The length of the CDR3 is 15 residues. Via MiXCR, TCRdb re-called the 5' RACE reads, giving one row per CDR3 protein. The sample has hundreds of thousands of distinct CDR3 sequences; 8.5% to 9.5% are singletons. These data also formed part of another study, on yellow fever vaccine responses in identical twins.

The specimen sequenced was PBMCs. The TCR sequence derives from a woman between 18 and 29 years old in good health. This chain joins TRBV7-9 and TRBJ2-7, with D tentatively TRBD1 (5 bases). The CDR3, as DNA: TGTGCCAGCAGCTTAGCTGCAGGGCGGAACTACGAGCAGTACTTC. Its translation is CASSLAAGRNYEQYF.